These T cell receptor beta chains were read from a single sample in a study of cytomegalovirus exposure and HLA in healthy donors. Repertoires were generated with immunoSEQ multiplex PCR, while TCRdb's copy carries only in-frame clones and drops some. Its listing shows approximately 190,000 clones. Sample: PBMCs. These receptors were obtained from a man aged 25-45 years in good health and CMV-seronegative. Both conserved end residues are part of each CDR3. A D gene is named only where the DNA matches it firmly.

d_call: TRBD1; v_call: TRBV19; j_call: TRBJ2-7; cdr3_nt: TGTGCCAGTAGTATAGTAGGACAGGGCTCCTACGAGCAGTACTTC; cdr3_aa: CASSIVGQGSYEQYF
d_call: .; v_call: TRBV9; j_call: TRBJ2-1; cdr3_nt: TGTGCCAGCTCCTCTTTCCATTACTACAGGGCTGATGAGCAGTTCTTC; cdr3_aa: CASSSFHYYRADEQFF
d_call: TRBD2; v_call: TRBV10-1; j_call: TRBJ2-1; cdr3_nt: TGCGCCAGCAGTGCGGGACTAGCGGGCAACAATGAGCAGTTCTTC; cdr3_aa: CASSAGLAGNNEQFF
d_call: TRBD2; v_call: TRBV7-9; j_call: TRBJ2-5; cdr3_nt: TGTGCCAGCAGCCAAAGACTAGCGGGGAGTTACGGAGAGACCCAGTACTTC; cdr3_aa: CASSQRLAGSYGETQYF
d_call: .; v_call: TRBV5-1; j_call: TRBJ2-3; cdr3_nt: TGCGCCAGCAGCCTCCGGGACAAGCGCACAGATACGCAGTATTTT; cdr3_aa: CASSLRDKRTDTQYF
d_call: TRBD1; v_call: TRBV18; j_call: TRBJ2-5; cdr3_nt: TGTGCCAGCTCACCGCACAGGGGGTCATTAGAGACCCAGTACTTC; cdr3_aa: CASSPHRGSLETQYF
d_call: .; v_call: TRBV5-4; j_call: TRBJ2-1; cdr3_nt: TGTGCCAGCAGCTCTCTTACAGGGAGCTCCTACAATGAGCAGTTCTTC; cdr3_aa: CASSSLTGSSYNEQFF
d_call: .; v_call: TRBV6-1; j_call: TRBJ1-2; cdr3_nt: TGTGCCAGCAGTGAAGCGCATTCGACAGTGTCTGGCTACACCTTC; cdr3_aa: CASSEAHSTVSGYTF
d_call: TRBD1; v_call: TRBV28; j_call: TRBJ1-1; cdr3_nt: TGTGCCAGCAGTTTTCCAGGGGGGGAAGCTTTCTTT; cdr3_aa: CASSFPGGEAFF
d_call: TRBD1; v_call: TRBV6-6; j_call: TRBJ1-2; cdr3_nt: TGTGCCAGCAGTTACTCCGCGGGACAGGGGGCCGGTACCTTC; cdr3_aa: CASSYSAGQGAGTF
d_call: .; v_call: TRBV19; j_call: TRBJ1-5; cdr3_nt: TGTGCCAGTAGTTTCAGGGAGGGCGGCAATCAGCCCCAGCATTTT; cdr3_aa: CASSFREGGNQPQHF
d_call: TRBD2; v_call: TRBV7-6; j_call: TRBJ2-7; cdr3_nt: TGTGCCAGCAGCCCAGGCGGGGGGAACGAGCAGTACTTC; cdr3_aa: CASSPGGGNEQYF
d_call: .; v_call: TRBV6-5; j_call: TRBJ1-1; cdr3_nt: TGTGCCAGCAGTTACACAGTGGCATTACGGACTGAAGCTTTCTTT; cdr3_aa: CASSYTVALRTEAFF
d_call: .; v_call: TRBV7-9; j_call: TRBJ1-5; cdr3_nt: TGTGCCAGCAGCTTATTTTCTGATCAGCCCCAGCATTTT; cdr3_aa: CASSLFSDQPQHF
d_call: TRBD2; v_call: TRBV18; j_call: TRBJ2-5; cdr3_nt: TGTGCCAGCTCACTGGCGGGAGGGACGAAGCAAGAGACCCAGTACTTC; cdr3_aa: CASSLAGGTKQETQYF
d_call: .; v_call: TRBV5-5; j_call: TRBJ1-1; cdr3_nt: TGTGCCAGCAGCTTGGTTAGGGGTGAAGCTTTCTTT; cdr3_aa: CASSLVRGEAFF
d_call: .; v_call: TRBV30; j_call: TRBJ2-7; cdr3_nt: TGTGCCTGGAGTCGCTGGCAGGCCCCATACGAGCAGTACTTC; cdr3_aa: CAWSRWQAPYEQYF
d_call: .; v_call: TRBV5-6; j_call: TRBJ2-3; cdr3_nt: TGTGCCAGCAGCTTGGCGAGGGTGTTCACAGATACGCAGTATTTT; cdr3_aa: CASSLARVFTDTQYF
d_call: TRBD1; v_call: TRBV5-1; j_call: TRBJ1-1; cdr3_nt: TGCGCCAGCAGCTCCGTGGGACAGTTGAACACTGAAGCTTTCTTT; cdr3_aa: CASSSVGQLNTEAFF
d_call: TRBD1; v_call: TRBV7-9; j_call: TRBJ1-3; cdr3_nt: TGTGCCAGCAGAAACAGGGGGACATCAGGAAACACCATATATTTT; cdr3_aa: CASRNRGTSGNTIYF
d_call: .; v_call: TRBV19; j_call: TRBJ1-3; cdr3_nt: TGTGCCAGTAGTGACCGTCACAGATCCTCTGGAAACACCATATATTTT; cdr3_aa: CASSDRHRSSGNTIYF
d_call: .; v_call: TRBV7-2; j_call: TRBJ2-3; cdr3_nt: TGTGCCAGCAGCTTCCTGGGGGGAAGCACAGATACGCAGTATTTT; cdr3_aa: CASSFLGGSTDTQYF
d_call: TRBD1; v_call: TRBV30; j_call: TRBJ1-5; cdr3_nt: TGTGCCTGGAGTAACAGGGGGAATCAGCCCCAGCATTTT; cdr3_aa: CAWSNRGNQPQHF
d_call: TRBD2; v_call: TRBV18; j_call: TRBJ2-1; cdr3_nt: TGTGCCAGCTCACGTCTAGCGGGAGGGCTGAACAATGAGCAGTTCTTC; cdr3_aa: CASSRLAGGLNNEQFF
d_call: TRBD1; v_call: TRBV27; j_call: TRBJ2-7; cdr3_nt: TGTGCCAGCAGTGCAACCAGGACAGGGATCTACGAGCAGTACTTC; cdr3_aa: CASSATRTGIYEQYF
d_call: .; v_call: TRBV18; j_call: TRBJ1-2; cdr3_nt: TGTGCCAGCTCACCACGGAGCCCGGCAAAGGTTAACTATGGCTACACCTTC; cdr3_aa: CASSPRSPAKVNYGYTF
d_call: .; v_call: TRBV4-2; j_call: TRBJ2-7; cdr3_nt: TGTGCCAGCAGCCAAGACCCGGCGGTCCTTTACGAGCAGTACTTC; cdr3_aa: CASSQDPAVLYEQYF
d_call: .; v_call: TRBV7-8; j_call: TRBJ1-5; cdr3_nt: TGTGCCAGCAGCGCTCGTCGCGATAGCAATCAGCCCCAGCATTTT; cdr3_aa: CASSARRDSNQPQHF
d_call: TRBD2; v_call: TRBV30; j_call: TRBJ2-1; cdr3_nt: TGTGCCTGGAGTGTAACTCGCGGGGGATCTTACAATGAGCAGTTCTTC; cdr3_aa: CAWSVTRGGSYNEQFF
d_call: TRBD1; v_call: TRBV2; j_call: TRBJ2-6; cdr3_nt: TGTGCCAGCAGGACGGACAGGGGCCAAAGCTCTGGGGCCAACGTCCTGACTTTC; cdr3_aa: CASRTDRGQSSGANVLTF
d_call: TRBD1; v_call: TRBV5-1; j_call: TRBJ1-4; cdr3_nt: TGCGCCAGCAGCAGGACAGGGGAGAATGAAAAACTGTTTTTT; cdr3_aa: CASSRTGENEKLFF
d_call: .; v_call: TRBV6-1; j_call: TRBJ1-4; cdr3_nt: TGTGCCAGCAGTGAAGTACATACGTATGAAAAACTGTTTTTT; cdr3_aa: CASSEVHTYEKLFF
d_call: TRBD2; v_call: TRBV6-5; j_call: TRBJ2-3; cdr3_nt: TGTGCCAGCAGTATAGCGGGAGGGAGCACAGATACGCAGTATTTT; cdr3_aa: CASSIAGGSTDTQYF
d_call: .; v_call: TRBV12-5; j_call: TRBJ1-4; cdr3_nt: TGTGCTAGTGGTGGGACGGGAGATGAAAAACTGTTTTTT; cdr3_aa: CASGGTGDEKLFF
d_call: TRBD2; v_call: TRBV18; j_call: TRBJ2-3; cdr3_nt: TGTGCCAGCTCGCTGCTGACTAGCCCAGATACGCAGTATTTT; cdr3_aa: CASSLLTSPDTQYF
d_call: TRBD1; v_call: TRBV29-1; j_call: TRBJ2-7; cdr3_nt: TGCAGCGTGGGAGGACAGGGCTCCTACGAGCAGTACTTC; cdr3_aa: CSVGGQGSYEQYF
d_call: TRBD1; v_call: TRBV11-3; j_call: TRBJ1-1; cdr3_nt: TGTGCCACCCGGGACAGGGTGGCATCTGAAGCTTTCTTT; cdr3_aa: CATRDRVASEAFF
d_call: TRBD2; v_call: TRBV6-5; j_call: TRBJ2-1; cdr3_nt: TGTGCCAGCACTTCACTAGCGGGGCGCCTCAATGAGCAGTTCTTC; cdr3_aa: CASTSLAGRLNEQFF
d_call: .; v_call: TRBV28; j_call: TRBJ2-7; cdr3_nt: TGTGCCAGCAGTGAGTTCAATCAGGGGGGTCGGCCCTACGAGCAGTACTTC; cdr3_aa: CASSEFNQGGRPYEQYF
d_call: .; v_call: TRBV7-2; j_call: TRBJ1-1; cdr3_nt: TGTGCCAGCAGCACCCCAGGTCTGAACACTGAAGCTTTCTTT; cdr3_aa: CASSTPGLNTEAFF